Listed below are T cell receptor beta chains from one sample, sequenced in a study of T cells in localized non-small cell lung cancer. Data came from immunoSEQ multiplex PCR; TCRdb stores just in-frame clones and leaves some out. Of 40,000 to 50,000 clones in the sample, 88% are singletons; the top ten hold around 2.5%. Sequenced here: peripheral blood, sampled before any cancer treatment. These receptors all come from a female donor over 55 with stage I squamous cell lung carcinoma. Each CDR3 is given with its conserved first and last residue. Fields, in order: J gene, clone size, V gene, D gene, CDR3 protein, CDR3 DNA. The D gene is left open where the match is weak. The listing skips clone size in some rows; elsewhere it reads once, few, many or a size class.

j_gene: TRBJ2-5
abundance: NA
v_gene: TRBV9
d_gene: TRBD1
CDR3aa: CASSVGTGRETQYF
CDR3nt: TGTGCCAGCAGCGTAGGGACAGGGAGAGAGACCCAGTACTTC

j_gene: TRBJ2-7
abundance: NA
v_gene: TRBV7-9
d_gene: NA
CDR3aa: CASSPGSWSSYEQYF
CDR3nt: TGTGCCAGCAGCCCCGGTAGCTGGAGCTCCTACGAGCAGTACTTC

j_gene: TRBJ1-2
abundance: once
v_gene: TRBV6-5
d_gene: NA
CDR3aa: CASSYSTAGTYGYTF
CDR3nt: TGTGCCAGCAGTTACTCGACAGCAGGGACCTATGGCTACACCTTC

j_gene: TRBJ2-2
abundance: NA
v_gene: TRBV5-1
d_gene: TRBD1
CDR3aa: CASSSGQGGTGELFF
CDR3nt: TGCGCCAGCAGCTCGGGACAGGGAGGCACCGGGGAGCTGTTTTTT

j_gene: TRBJ1-5
abundance: NA
v_gene: TRBV6-6
d_gene: NA
CDR3aa: CASSYSSYRGDQPQHF
CDR3nt: TGTGCCAGCAGTTACTCGTCGTATAGGGGGGATCAGCCCCAGCATTTT

j_gene: TRBJ2-1
abundance: few
v_gene: TRBV5-8
d_gene: NA
CDR3aa: CASSLGGRSYNEQFF
CDR3nt: TGTGCCAGCAGCTTGGGAGGGAGATCCTACAATGAGCAGTTCTTC

j_gene: TRBJ2-6
abundance: NA
v_gene: TRBV18
d_gene: TRBD1
CDR3aa: CASSPPRQGAVTGANVLTF
CDR3nt: TGTGCCAGCTCACCACCGAGACAGGGGGCTGTTACTGGGGCCAACGTCCTGACTTTC

j_gene: TRBJ2-5
abundance: NA
v_gene: TRBV5-6
d_gene: NA
CDR3aa: CASSFAGTAAVETQYF
CDR3nt: TGTGCCAGCAGCTTCGCCGGGACGGCTGCAGTAGAGACCCAGTACTTC

j_gene: TRBJ2-5
abundance: once
v_gene: TRBV27
d_gene: NA
CDR3aa: CASSLLGSETQYF
CDR3nt: TGTGCCAGCAGTTTACTAGGGTCCGAGACCCAGTACTTC

j_gene: TRBJ2-7
abundance: NA
v_gene: TRBV30
d_gene: NA
CDR3aa: CAWSVSRQSGEQYF
CDR3nt: TGTGCCTGGAGTGTAAGCAGGCAAAGCGGGGAGCAGTACTTC

j_gene: TRBJ2-5
abundance: NA
v_gene: TRBV7-2
d_gene: NA
CDR3aa: CASSLVGLQETQYF
CDR3nt: TGTGCCAGCAGCTTAGTTGGACTACAAGAGACCCAGTACTTC